These T cell receptor beta chains were read from a single sample in a study of T-cell reconstitution after alpha-beta-depleted transplantation in children. TCRdb passed the PCR reads through MiXCR, listing each CDR3 protein once. The sample includes roughly 200,000 distinct CDR3 sequences, around 7% seen only once; the top ten take approximately 5.7%. This specimen consisted of PBMCs, obtained before TCRalphabeta/CD19-depleted stem cell transplant. All receptors derive from a boy younger than 10 with acute lymphoblastic leukemia, due to receive a stem cell transplant. CDR3s include the opening cysteine and the closing phenylalanine or tryptophan. The D gene is left open where the match is weak. The size field is filled for only some rows; it gives once, few, many or a size class.

>TRBJ1-2|many|17|.|TRBV3-1
CASSQGATAVGNYGYTF
TGTGCCAGCAGCCAAGGGGCGACGGCGGTGGGCAACTATGGCTACACCTTC
>TRBJ2-1|many|13|TRBD2|TRBV29-1
CSVDGGRMDEQFF
TGCAGCGTTGATGGCGGGAGAATGGATGAGCAGTTCTTC
>TRBJ1-5|many|15|TRBD1|TRBV5-8
CASSPNRGSNQPQHF
TGTGCCAGCAGCCCAAACAGGGGGAGCAATCAGCCCCAGCATTTT
>TRBJ2-3|few|14|TRBD2|TRBV28
CASIGAGEGDTQYF
TGTGCCAGCATCGGAGCGGGAGAAGGAGATACGCAGTATTTT
>TRBJ2-7|many|15|.|TRBV20-1
CSARRPTVISYEQYF
TGCAGTGCTAGGCGGCCGACAGTGATCTCCTACGAGCAGTACTTC
>TRBJ2-1|many|13|TRBD2|TRBV5-6
CASNRLGGYEQFF
TGTGCCAGCAACCGACTGGGGGGGTATGAGCAGTTCTTC
>TRBJ2-7|many|14|.|TRBV5-1
CASSLVGSSYEQYF
TGCGCCAGCAGCTTGGTGGGTAGCTCCTACGAGCAGTACTTC
>TRBJ1-2|many|14|.|TRBV7-3
CASGPSGTSGGYTF
TGTGCCAGCGGACCCTCGGGCACTTCGGGTGGCTACACCTTC
>TRBJ2-7|many|15|TRBD2|TRBV12-3/TRBV12-4
CASSPGRVPPYEQYF
TGTGCCAGCAGCCCCGGGAGGGTGCCCCCCTACGAGCAGTACTTC
>TRBJ1-5|few|15|TRBD1|TRBV7-6
CASSLEGASNQPQHF
TGTGCCAGCAGCCTAGAGGGGGCTAGCAATCAGCCCCAGCATTTT
>TRBJ2-3|many|16|.|TRBV7-4
CASSARQGVRTDTQYF
TGTGCCAGCAGCGCACGACAAGGGGTTCGAACAGATACGCAGTATTTT
>TRBJ2-1|many|16|TRBD2|TRBV27
CASSRTSGTSYNEQFF
TGTGCCAGCAGTCGGACTAGCGGCACCTCCTACAATGAGCAGTTCTTC
>TRBJ2-7|many|13|.|TRBV5-6
CASSLVEKREQYF
TGTGCCAGCAGCTTGGTCGAGAAGCGCGAGCAGTACTTC
>TRBJ2-7|many|14|TRBD2|TRBV27
CASRILAGEYEQYF
TGTGCCAGCAGAATACTAGCGGGAGAATACGAGCAGTACTTC
>TRBJ2-6|once|16|.|TRBV7-9
CASSVTVTSGANVLTF
TGTGCCAGCAGCGTCACAGTGACCTCTGGGGCCAACGTCCTGACTTTC
>TRBJ2-5|many|12|.|TRBV28
CASSLLQETQYF
TGTGCCAGCAGTTTACTTCAAGAGACCCAGTACTTC
>TRBJ2-1|many|16|TRBD1|TRBV5-1
CASRGQGSSSYNEQFF
TGCGCCAGCAGAGGACAGGGATCTAGCTCCTACAATGAGCAGTTCTTC
>TRBJ1-5|.|14|.|TRBV6-2/TRBV6-3
CASSPDWDDQPQHF
TGTGCCAGCAGCCCCGACTGGGACGATCAGCCCCAGCATTTT